Each of the 22 T cell receptor beta chains below was sequenced from the same sample in a study of TIL therapy for anti-PD-1-resistant metastatic lung cancer. Sequencing used immunoSEQ v3. Generated by immunoSEQ multiplex PCR, the TCRdb table keeps only in-frame clones and is missing some. The table has approximately 17,000 clones, approximately 79% seen once. Time point indicated: pre-treatment sample, taken before nivolumab and TIL therapy. The specimen comprised blood, sampled at baseline. These TCRs come from a person aged 25 to 79 with non-small cell lung cancer.

The V and J genes are TRBV6-6 and TRBJ2-1; tentative D call: TRBD2 (5 bases). The V and J ends lost 0 bases and 4 bases respectively, with 10 bases between them. The CDR3 has 15 residues. Germline CDR1 MNHNY, CDR2 SVGAGI (reference sequence). CDR3 nucleotides: TGTGCCAGCAGTTACTCGCCGGGAAGGTACAATGAGCAGTTCTTC. Its protein product is CASSYSPGRYNEQFF.

The table lists this clone with a few counts. The V and J genes are TRBV6-4 and TRBJ2-7, with 7 bases that match TRBD2. CDR1 and CDR2 (germline): MRHNA, SNTAGT. The CDR3 is made up of 13 amino acids. J lost 2 bases, V lost 2 bases, and 0 bases had no gene match. The CDR3 here is CASSDGGAYEQYF. CDR3 nucleotides: TGTGCCAGCAGTGACGGGGGGGCCTACGAGCAGTACTTC.

The J gene is TRBJ1-1, the V gene TRBV4-1, with 9 bases that match TRBD1. Germline-derived CDR1 and CDR2 are MGHRA and YSYEKL. The CDR3 has 16 residues. V lost 3 bases to trimming and J lost 1 base; unmatched junction nucleotides: 6. The CDR3 here is CASSHSGTGKNTEAFF. CDR3 DNA: TGCGCCAGCAGCCATTCCGGGACAGGGAAGAACACTGAAGCTTTCTTT.

The chain has TRBV11-2 and TRBJ2-5, with 10 bases matching TRBD2. Germline lookup yields CDR1 SGHAT and CDR2 FQNNGV. V lost 4 bases to trimming and J lost 3 bases; unmatched junction nucleotides: 8. The CDR3 loop spans 16 amino acids. Here the CDR3 reads CASSWRLAGVEETQYF. The CDR3 DNA reads as TGTGCCAGCAGCTGGCGGCTAGCGGGAGTAGAAGAGACCCAGTACTTC.

This chain joins TRBV7-3 and TRBJ2-5; D is unclear. There are 12 residues in the CDR3. Per germline, CDR1 SGHTA and CDR2 FQGTGA. V lost 8 bases, J lost 0 bases, and 7 bases lay in between. The CDR3 bases are TGTGCCAGCTCCCCGAACCAAGAGACCCAGTACTTC. Its translation is CASSPNQETQYF.

The V gene is TRBV19, the J gene TRBJ2-2; TRBD1 is a possible D gene (5 bases). CDR3 size: 13 residues. Trimming removed 3 bases at V and 9 bases at J, with 11 bases between. Germline loops: CDR1 LNHDA, CDR2 SQIVND (reference sequence). The CDR3 reads CASSMPGPRELFF. The CDR3 DNA follows: TGTGCCAGTAGTATGCCAGGGCCAAGGGAGCTGTTTTTT.

The genes are TRBV18 and TRBJ2-7, with no clear D. The CDR3 covers 12 residues. V lost 3 bases to trimming and J lost 2 bases, with 5 bases between them. The V gene's germline CDR1 is KGHSH and CDR2 LQKENI. The CDR3, as DNA: TGTGCCAGCTCACCTGACACCTACGAGCAGTACTTC. Translating gives CASSPDTYEQYF.

The V and J genes are TRBV2 and TRBJ2-2, with D maybe TRBD1 (5 bases). Germline CDR1 reads SNHLY; CDR2 reads FYNNEI. The CDR3 runs to 15 residues. V shed 6 bases and J shed 3 bases, with 14 bases lying between them. The CDR3 protein is CASSLQGRDTGELFF. The CDR3 DNA follows: TGTGCCAGCAGCCTCCAGGGTAGGGACACCGGGGAGCTGTTTTTT.

The J gene is TRBJ2-1, the V gene TRBV7-9; 7 bases match TRBD2. This CDR3 comprises 16 residues. Germline CDR1 reads SEHNR; CDR2 reads FQNEAQ (reference sequence). V dropped 7 bases and J dropped 5; count of bases not matched to a gene: 14. This chain's CDR3 is CASNTGSGTINNEQFF. CDR3 DNA sequence: TGTGCCAGCAACACCGGGTCCGGGACTATCAACAATGAGCAGTTCTTC. Combining the CDR3 with reference TRBV7-9 and TRBJ2-1 gives the whole variable domain DTGVSQNPRHKITKRGQNVTFRCDPISEHNRLYWYRQTLGQGPEFLTYFQNEAQLEKSRLLSDRFSAERPKGSFSTLEIQRTEQGDSAMYLCASNTGSGTINNEQFFGPGTRLTVL.

As for this clone: The junction and the germline gene differ at one end; a read error may be behind it. This sequence joins TRBV6-2 or TRBV6-3 and TRBJ1-3, with unresolved D. The CDR3 spans 14 residues. Germline CDR1 is MNHEY and CDR2 is SVGEGT. CDR3 sequence reads: CASSQLWAGYTIYF. In nucleotides, the CDR3 is TGTGCCAGCAGCCAGCTTTGGGCTGGATACACCATATATTTT.

The chain joins TRBV20-1 to TRBJ2-7; D may be TRBD1 (5 bases). Germline V gene lookup returns CDR1 DFQATT and CDR2 SNEGSKA (reference sequence). V was trimmed by 3 bases and J by 9 bases, leaving 12 bases between them. This CDR3 has 11 residues. The CDR3 bases are TGCAGTGCTAGCCTGGTTAGGGGGCAGTACTTC. The encoded protein is CSASLVRGQYF.

V usage is TRBV30 and J usage is TRBJ2-7; D unresolved. The V end was cut by 2 bases, the J end by 3 bases, with 11 bases between. There are 13 residues in the CDR3. Germline V gene lookup returns CDR1 GTSNPN and CDR2 SVGIG (reference sequence). The DNA of the CDR3 is TGTGCCTGGAGTCTCGACAAAATCTACGAGCAGTACTTC. The encoded protein is CAWSLDKIYEQYF.

V and J are TRBV19 and TRBJ1-2; TRBD1 is a possible D gene (5 bases). This CDR3 spans 17 amino acids. The V end lost 0 bases, the J end lost 0 bases, and 14 bases lay between the germline ends. Germline lookup yields CDR1 LNHDA and CDR2 SQIVND (reference sequence). The CDR3 nucleotides read TGTGCCAGTAGTATAGATTGGTCCGACAGTACTAACTATGGCTACACCTTC. Protein sequence: CASSIDWSDSTNYGYTF. Drawing the rest from reference TRBV19 and TRBJ1-2, the complete variable domain is DGGITQSPKYLFRKEGQNVTLSCEQNLNHDAMYWYRQDPGQGLRLIYYSQIVNDFQKGDIAEGYSVSREKKESFPLTVTSAQKNPTAFYLCASSIDWSDSTNYGYTFGSGTRLTVV.

This clone was detected a few times. This CDR3 reads CASRLVYGYNEQFF. Here the CDR3 DNA reads TGTGCAAGTCGCTTAGTGTACGGATACAATGAGCAGTTCTTC. This chain links TRBV12-2 with TRBJ2-1. TRBV12-2 represents a pseudogene. This CDR3 has 14 amino acids.

V gene TRBV7-2 combines with J gene TRBJ2-5; 12 bases agree with TRBD2. CDR1 is SGHTA and CDR2 is FQGNSA in the germline V gene. With V trimmed by 7 bases and J by 5 bases, 11 bases remained unmatched. The CDR3 consists of 16 residues. Here the CDR3 DNA reads TGTGCCAGCAACCCTAGCGGGGGGGGCAGTGGGGAGACCCAGTACTTC. Its translation: CASNPSGGGSGETQYF.

This chain links TRBV5-1 with TRBJ2-1; 7 bases fit TRBD2. V shed 0 bases, J shed 4 bases, and the junction held 7 bases outside the gene matches. Germline V gene data show CDR1 as SGHRS and CDR2 as YFSETQ. The CDR3 contains 16 residues. The CDR3 is CASSLASSGAYNEQFF. The CDR3 DNA reads TGCGCCAGCAGCTTGGCCTCTAGCGGAGCATACAATGAGCAGTTCTTC.

The rearrangement joins TRBV24-1 to TRBJ2-2; D is uncertain. Trimming shortened V by 6 bases and J by 0 bases, and 7 bases separated the two germline ends. In germline, CDR1 is KGHDR, CDR2 SFDVKD. The CDR3 spans 14 residues. In DNA form, the CDR3 reads TGTGCCACCAGTCCTACACCGAACACCGGGGAGCTGTTTTTT. Protein sequence: CATSPTPNTGELFF.

The chain employs TRBV20-1 and TRBJ2-5; D is possibly TRBD1 or TRBD2 (5 bases each). CDR3 length: 14 residues. V lost 6 bases to trimming and J lost 1 base, with 15 bases between them. The germline gives CDR1 DFQATT, CDR2 SNEGSKA (reference sequence). The CDR3 bases are TGCAGTGCCAGTTTGGCAGGGACCCAAGAGACCCAGTACTTC. It translates to CSASLAGTQETQYF.

The chain has TRBV28 and TRBJ2-3; D remains ambiguous. CDR1 and CDR2 from the germline V gene are MDHEN and SYDVKM. The CDR3 sequence is 13 residues long. The V gene lost 7 bases and the J gene lost 5 bases, with 13 bases spanning the gap. In nucleotides, the CDR3 is TGTGCCAGCACTCCGCCCCCCGAAGATACGCAGTATTTT. Its protein product is CASTPPPEDTQYF.

This rearrangement joins TRBV5-1 to TRBJ1-3; possibly TRBD1 for D (5 bases). V lost 2 bases and J lost 6, with 18 bases in between. The CDR3 length is 16 residues. Germline V gene lookup returns CDR1 SGHRS and CDR2 YFSETQ. The CDR3 spells CASSFGTGSLANTIYF. The CDR3 DNA reads as TGCGCCAGCAGCTTCGGGACGGGTTCTCTGGCAAACACCATATATTTT.

The chain carries TRBV11-1 and TRBJ2-3; D gene ambiguous. This CDR3 has 14 residues. Between the trimmed V and J ends, which lost 5 bases and 1 base, there was a span of 10 bases. The germline CDR1 and CDR2 sequences are SGHAT and FQDESV (reference sequence). CDR3 loop: CASSAAWGTDTQYF. CDR3 DNA: TGTGCCAGCAGCGCCGCCTGGGGCACAGATACGCAGTATTTT.

This chain links TRBV7-2 with TRBJ2-7; 7 bases are a match to TRBD1. Trimming removed 1 base from V and 3 bases from J; junction bases left unmatched: 0. This CDR3 has 13 residues. Germline values: CDR1 SGHTA, CDR2 FQGNSA. The CDR3 sequence is CASSLGDSYEQYF. The CDR3 nucleotides read TGTGCCAGCAGCTTAGGGGACAGCTACGAGCAGTACTTC.